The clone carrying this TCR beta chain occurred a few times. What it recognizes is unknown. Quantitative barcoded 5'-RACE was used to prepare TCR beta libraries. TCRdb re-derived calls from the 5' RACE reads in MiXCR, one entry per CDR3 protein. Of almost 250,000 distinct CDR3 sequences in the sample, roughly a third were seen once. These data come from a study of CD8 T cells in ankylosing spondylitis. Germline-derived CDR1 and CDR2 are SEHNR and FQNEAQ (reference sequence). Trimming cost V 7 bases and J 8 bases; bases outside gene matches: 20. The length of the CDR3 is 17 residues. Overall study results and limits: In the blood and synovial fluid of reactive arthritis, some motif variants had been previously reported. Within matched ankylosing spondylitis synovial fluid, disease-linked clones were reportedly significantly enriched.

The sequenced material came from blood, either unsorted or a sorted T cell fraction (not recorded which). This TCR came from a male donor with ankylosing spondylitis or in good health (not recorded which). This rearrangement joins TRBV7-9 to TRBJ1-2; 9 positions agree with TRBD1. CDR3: CASTETSRDRESGGYTF. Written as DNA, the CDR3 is TGTGCCAGCACCGAAACCTCCAGGGACAGGGAGTCGGGCGGCTACACCTTC.